A single sample gave rise to the 26 T cell receptor beta chains below, sequenced in a study of T cell changes during pregnancy in multiple sclerosis. TCRdb's table, derived via immunoSEQ multiplex PCR, lists solely in-frame clones and lacks some. Of roughly 39,000 clones in the sample, more than 75% were seen once. The material sequenced was PBMCs (not recorded whether the cells were cultured). The origin of the receptors is a female donor with multiple sclerosis, enrolled in a pregnancy study.

V is TRBV4-1 and J is TRBJ2-1; 10 nucleotides align to TRBD2. V lost 0 bases and J lost 5; bases outside the gene matches: 4. CDR1 is MGHRA and CDR2 is YSYEKL in the germline V gene. CDR3 length: 16 amino acids. This CDR3 reads CASSQDQLAGNNEQFF. The CDR3, as DNA: TGCGCCAGCAGCCAAGATCAACTAGCGGGAAACAATGAGCAGTTCTTC.

This clone was observed once. V gene TRBV28 combines with J gene TRBJ1-5, with a weak D call TRBD1 (6 bases). CDR3 length equals 15 residues. The germline V gene encodes CDR1 MDHEN and CDR2 SYDVKM. Trimming took off 4 bases at V and 5 bases at J, with 15 bases between the two ends. This CDR3 is CASSSDTPGDQPQHF. The CDR3 bases are TGTGCCAGCAGTTCGGACACACCAGGGGATCAGCCCCAGCATTTT.

The chain uses TRBV4-1 and TRBJ1-4, with 7 nucleotides matching TRBD1. The CDR3 totals 15 residues. The germline V gene has CDR1 MGHRA and CDR2 YSYEKL. Trimming at V came to 3 bases and at J to 6 bases, leaving 7 bases not matched to a gene. Here the CDR3 reads CASSHGLGQDEKLFF. The CDR3 DNA is TGCGCCAGCAGCCACGGGTTAGGACAGGATGAAAAACTGTTTTTT.

The V gene is TRBV7-9, the J gene TRBJ1-4; TRBD1 matches 9 bases. Germline values: CDR1 SEHNR, CDR2 FQNEAQ (reference sequence). V shed 7 bases and J 5 bases; nucleotides not matched to a gene: 8. This CDR3 is 15 amino acids long. The CDR3: CASTPSGTGNEKLFF. In DNA, the CDR3 is TGTGCCAGCACCCCGTCGGGGACAGGGAATGAAAAACTGTTTTTT.

The chain has TRBV7-2 and TRBJ2-7; TRBD1 aligns across 7 bases. CDR1 and CDR2 (germline): SGHTA, FQGNSA. With 6 bases clipped from V and 3 bases from J, the junction kept 5 bases outside the gene matches. This CDR3 region has 13 residues. The CDR3 DNA is TGTGCCAGCAGTGACAGGGCGATCTACGAGCAGTACTTC. Translated, it gives CASSDRAIYEQYF.

The V gene is TRBV18, the J gene TRBJ2-1, with D unresolved. CDR1 and CDR2 (germline): KGHSH, LQKENI. V was pared by 4 bases and J by 5 bases, with 9 bases between. There are 13 residues in the CDR3. For the CDR3, the DNA is TGTGCCAGCTCACTCCTTATGGACAATGAGCAGTTCTTC. It yields the protein CASSLLMDNEQFF.

The rearrangement joins TRBV27 to TRBJ2-4; 9 bases are a match to TRBD1. The germline V gene has CDR1 MNHEY and CDR2 SMNVEV (reference sequence). V shed 6 bases, J shed 8 bases, and the junction held 11 bases outside the gene matches. The CDR3 has 15 amino acids. CDR3 loop: CASRILRDRVYIQYF. In nucleotides, the CDR3 is TGTGCCAGCAGAATTCTCCGGGACAGGGTATACATTCAGTACTTC.

V usage is TRBV4-1 and J usage is TRBJ2-2, with a weak D call TRBD1 (6 bases). CDR1 is MGHRA, CDR2 YSYEKL, per germline. Deletions cut 1 base from V and 5 bases from J, with 14 bases between. This CDR3 has 16 residues. Here the CDR3 reads CASSQGGITGTGELFF. In DNA form, the CDR3 reads TGCGCCAGCAGCCAAGGGGGAATCACAGGGACCGGGGAGCTGTTTTTT.

The chain uses TRBV21-1 and TRBJ2-1; TRBD2 reflects the table's D call only, with no check against the DNA. TRBV21-1 is deemed a pseudogene. This CDR3 contains 18 residues. The CDR3 sequence is CARGIGSREIHSYNEQFF. The CDR3 DNA is TGTGCTAGAGGAATCGGGAGTCGGGAGATTCACTCCTACAATGAGCAGTTCTTC.

The chain carries TRBV28 and TRBJ2-3, with 7 bases identical to TRBD1. Trimming at V came to 4 bases and at J to 8 bases, leaving 6 bases not matched to a gene. There are 13 residues in the CDR3. Germline assignment: CDR1 MDHEN and CDR2 SYDVKM. The DNA for the CDR3 is TGTGCCAGCAGTTCAGGACAGGCTCTTACGCAGTATTTT. Protein: CASSSGQALTQYF.

The CDR3 protein is CASSPGGPGRTIYF. The DNA for the CDR3 is TGTGCCAGCAGCCCAGGGGGCCCGGGTAGGACCATATATTTT. This rearrangement joins TRBV9 to TRBJ1-3, with 8 bases matching TRBD1. The germline CDR1 and CDR2 sequences are SGDLS and YYNGEE. The junction had 10 bases not matched to a gene; V was cut back by 4 bases and J by 10 bases. This CDR3 region has 14 residues.

V and J are TRBV18 and TRBJ1-2, with 8 nucleotides matching TRBD1. Per the germline V gene, CDR1 is KGHSH and CDR2 is LQKENI. The CDR3 runs to 15 residues. J lost 5 bases, V lost 3 bases, and 8 bases had no gene match. The CDR3 spells CASSPLTGEGYGYTF. CDR3 nucleotide sequence: TGTGCCAGCTCACCCCTGACAGGGGAAGGTTATGGCTACACCTTC.

The chain employs TRBV5-1 and TRBJ2-3, with D hard to call. Looked up from germline, CDR1 is SGHRS and CDR2 is YFSETQ. The CDR3 has 13 residues. V shed 4 bases and J shed 2 bases, with 8 bases lying between them. CDR3 in DNA: TGCGCCAGCAGCGACGGAAACACAGATACGCAGTATTTT. Translation: CASSDGNTDTQYF.

The chain combines TRBV5-1 with TRBJ2-7, with TRBD1 identical over 7 bases. Germline values: CDR1 SGHRS, CDR2 YFSETQ. The CDR3 covers 15 residues. Trimming removed 4 bases from V and 6 bases from J; junction bases left unmatched: 13. The DNA of the CDR3 is TGCGCCAGCAGCCTAGGGACCTACTCAGGGGGCGAGCAGTACTTC. It specifies CASSLGTYSGGEQYF.

The rearrangement joins TRBV30 to TRBJ2-1; possible D gene TRBD2, 5 bases. The CDR3 loop spans 15 amino acids. V lost 0 bases, J lost 5 bases, and 14 bases lay in between. Germline V lookup: CDR1 GTSNPN, CDR2 SVGIG (reference sequence). The CDR3 protein is CAWSVRGSIHNEQFF. The CDR3 DNA is TGTGCCTGGAGTGTACGAGGGAGTATCCACAATGAGCAGTTCTTC.

V and J are TRBV4-2 and TRBJ2-3; D not resolved. V shed 1 base and J shed 4 bases, with 6 bases lying between them. Germline loops: CDR1 LGHNA, CDR2 YNFKEQ. This CDR3 spans 13 amino acids. The CDR3 nucleotides read TGTGCCAGCAGCCAAGGAAGGGCAGATACGCAGTATTTT. Protein: CASSQGRADTQYF.

V usage is TRBV7-2 and J usage is TRBJ2-3; D unclear. The CDR3 extends over 15 amino acids. V gave up 3 bases and J gave up 2 bases, with 12 bases separating them. Germline V CDR1 and CDR2: SGHTA, FQGNSA. The CDR3 DNA reads TGTGCCAGCAGCTTCCTTACTATGTACACAGATACGCAGTATTTT. It translates to CASSFLTMYTDTQYF. Combining the CDR3 with reference TRBV7-2 and TRBJ2-3 gives the whole variable domain GAGVSQSPSNKVTEKGKDVELRCDPISGHTALYWYRQSLGQGLEFLIYFQGNSAPDKSGLPSDRFSAERTGGSVSTLTIQRTQQEDSAVYLCASSFLTMYTDTQYFGPGTRLTVL.

The rearrangement joins TRBV11-2 to TRBJ1-1, with TRBD1 as a possible D gene (5 bases). This CDR3 is built from 14 residues. V dropped 1 base and J dropped 3 bases, with 9 bases sitting between them. Germline assignment: CDR1 SGHAT and CDR2 FQNNGV. The CDR3 loop is CASSLVTVDTEAFF. CDR3 bases: TGTGCCAGCAGCTTAGTGACAGTAGACACTGAAGCTTTCTTT.

In DNA, the CDR3 is TGCGCCAGCAGCGGTACTAGCGGGAGTATCCCTGAGCAGTTCTTC. Residues: CASSGTSGSIPEQFF. The rearrangement links TRBV5-1 to TRBJ2-1; 11 nucleotides line up with TRBD2. There are 15 residues in the CDR3. CDR1 is SGHRS and CDR2 is YFSETQ in the germline V gene. J lost 9 bases, V lost 4 bases, and 9 bases had no gene match.

This clone came up once. J is TRBJ2-2 and V is TRBV28, with unresolved D. The germline V gene has CDR1 MDHEN and CDR2 SYDVKM. This CDR3 contains 13 residues. The V end lost 5 bases, the J end lost 2 bases, and 6 bases lay between the germline ends. For the CDR3, the DNA is TGTGCCAGCAGTCTAAGCAACACCGGGGAGCTGTTTTTT. Its translation: CASSLSNTGELFF. The variable domain in full, completed from reference TRBV28 and TRBJ2-2, reads DVKVTQSSRYLVKRTGEKVFLECVQDMDHENMFWYRQDPGLGLRLIYFSYDVKMKEKGDIPEGYSVSREKKERFSLILESASTNQTSMYLCASSLSNTGELFFGEGSRLTVL.

V is TRBV10-3 and J is TRBJ2-3, with 9 bases identical to TRBD1. Trimming at V came to 6 bases and at J to 5 bases, leaving 6 bases not matched to a gene. The CDR3 totals 14 residues. Germline loops: CDR1 ENHRY, CDR2 SYGVKD. CDR3 sequence reads: CAISLGTGRDTQYF. The DNA for the CDR3 is TGTGCCATCAGCCTTGGGACAGGGCGAGATACGCAGTATTTT.

This chain joins TRBV7-2 and TRBJ2-3; 7 nucleotides match TRBD1. Germline lookup yields CDR1 SGHTA and CDR2 FQGNSA. Losses at the gene ends were 6 bases for V and 5 bases for J; bases not matched to a gene: 8. The CDR3 covers 14 residues. The CDR3 DNA is TGTGCCAGCAGTTCCAACAGGGGTGGAGATACGCAGTATTTT. Its protein is CASSSNRGGDTQYF. Together with reference TRBV7-2 and TRBJ2-3, the CDR3 gives the full variable domain: GAGVSQSPSNKVTEKGKDVELRCDPISGHTALYWYRQSLGQGLEFLIYFQGNSAPDKSGLPSDRFSAERTGGSVSTLTIQRTQQEDSAVYLCASSSNRGGDTQYFGPGTRLTVL.

This chain connects TRBV10-3 to TRBJ2-1; 8 positions match TRBD1. The CDR3 consists of 16 residues. After removal of 7 bases from V and 6 bases from J, the junction contained 14 bases not matched to a gene. Germline assignment: CDR1 ENHRY and CDR2 SYGVKD. Here the CDR3 reads CAINGGRTGSSNEQFF. The CDR3 DNA sequence: TGTGCCATCAATGGGGGCCGGACAGGGTCTTCCAATGAGCAGTTCTTC.

The rearrangement uses TRBV28 and TRBJ1-1, with TRBD1 matching 9 bases. The junction had 19 bases not matched to a gene; V was cut back by 10 bases and J by 10 bases. The CDR3 extends over 15 amino acids. The germline gives CDR1 MDHEN, CDR2 SYDVKM. The CDR3 bases are TGTGCCACCTTAAGAAGGGACAGGGACTTCTTGGGAGCTTTCTTT. Protein: CATLRRDRDFLGAFF.

This chain joins TRBV30 and TRBJ2-2; tentatively, D is TRBD2 (5 bases). The CDR3 has 14 residues. The V gene lost 4 bases and the J gene lost 2 bases, with 11 bases spanning the gap. Germline V gives CDR1 GTSNPN, CDR2 SVGIG (reference sequence). The CDR3 region is CAWMERLNTGELFF. CDR3 in DNA: TGTGCCTGGATGGAGCGGCTAAACACCGGGGAGCTGTTTTTT.

About this clone itself: At one end the junction does not follow the germline gene, possibly because of a read error. The chain links TRBV2 to TRBJ2-1; 7 bases line up with TRBD2. This CDR3 region has 15 residues. Germline CDR1 and CDR2: SNHLY and FYNNEI. CDR3 nucleotides: TGTGCCAGCAAGAGGGCCGGACTAGGTTACAGTGAGCAGTTCTTC. Protein: CASKRAGLGYSEQFF.